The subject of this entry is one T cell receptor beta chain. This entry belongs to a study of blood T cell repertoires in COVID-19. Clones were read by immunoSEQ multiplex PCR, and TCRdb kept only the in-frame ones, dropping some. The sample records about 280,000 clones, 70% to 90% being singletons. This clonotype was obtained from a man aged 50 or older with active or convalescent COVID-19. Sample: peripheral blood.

The CDR3 DNA reads as TGTGCCAGCAGCTCTGGGGGCCTCCAAGAGACCCAGTACTTC. It translates to CASSSGGLQETQYF. The rearrangement links TRBV5-5 to TRBJ2-5, with D maybe TRBD1 (6 bases). CDR1 is SGHKS and CDR2 is YYEKEE in the germline V gene (reference sequence). The CDR3 has 14 residues. V lost 3 bases, J lost 1 base, and 10 bases lay in between. The complete variable domain, with remaining parts taken from reference TRBV5-5 and TRBJ2-5, reads DAGVTQSPTHLIKTRGQQVTLRCSPISGHKSVSWYQQVLGQGPQFIFQYYEKEERGRGNFPDRFSARQFPNYSSELNVNALLLGDSALYLCASSSGGLQETQYFGPGTRLLVL.